This T cell receptor beta chain was captured in a study of blood T cell repertoires in COVID-19. Study at large: Italy, Spain and the United States were the sources of the convalescent and acute COVID-19 samples.

Per the study methods: Estimation of nucleated cell counts relied on the amplification of reference gene primers. Assay: immunoSEQ multiplex PCR; the TCRdb copy retains only in-frame clones and omits some. D and trimming come from the DNA, and the V and J calls and clone size come from that table. The sample consists of 85,000 to 130,000 clones, approximately 92% of them appearing once. Germline CDR1 and CDR2: KGHSH and LQKENI. There are 13 residues in the CDR3. The V and J ends lost 3 bases and 3 bases respectively, with 8 bases between them. In its sample, this clone was seen a few times. The V gene is TRBV18, the J gene TRBJ2-5; the D gene is possibly TRBD2 (5 bases). Material for sequencing was peripheral blood. This receptor was identified in a man aged 65-85 years with acute or convalescent COVID-19. The CDR3 nucleotides read TGTGCCAGCTCACCTGGACTGGAAGAGACCCAGTACTTC. As protein: CASSPGLEETQYF.